This TCR beta chain emerged from a study of OX40 agonist ivuxolimab in advanced cancers. The overall study: The eligibility criteria allowed prior anti-PD-1, anti-PD-L1 or anti-CTLA-4 therapy, and approximately 40% had some.

This clone was seen a single time. The protocol was immunoSEQ multiplex PCR, while the TCRdb copy is restricted to in-frame clones and leaves out a portion. The sample shows 60,000 to 95,000 clones, approximately 84% of them seen only once. CDR3 length equals 16 residues. Looked up from germline, CDR1 is MNHNS and CDR2 is SASEGT. With V trimmed by 3 bases and J by 6 bases, 10 bases remained unmatched. Autoimmune disease history or systemic immunosuppression disqualified patients. The chain employs TRBV6-1 and TRBJ2-3; 9 bases line up with TRBD2. The sample here was CD4+ or CD8+ T cells sorted from blood, taken in a trial of the OX40 agonist ivuxolimab. This clonotype was sampled from an adult with an advanced solid tumor such as melanoma, head and neck, liver or kidney cancer. CDR3 bases: TGTGCCAGCAGTGACCTTAGCGGGAGAAAGTTGGATACGCAGTATTTT. This codes for CASSDLSGRKLDTQYF.